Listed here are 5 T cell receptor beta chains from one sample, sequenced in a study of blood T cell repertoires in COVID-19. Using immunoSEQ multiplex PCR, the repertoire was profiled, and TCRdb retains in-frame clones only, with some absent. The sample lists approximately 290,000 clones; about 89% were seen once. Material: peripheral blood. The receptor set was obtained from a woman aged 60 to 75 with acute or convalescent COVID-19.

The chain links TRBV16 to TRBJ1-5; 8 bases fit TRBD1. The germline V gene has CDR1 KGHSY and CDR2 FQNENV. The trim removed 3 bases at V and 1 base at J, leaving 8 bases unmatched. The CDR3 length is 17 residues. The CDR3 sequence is CASSHDRGGLSNQPQHF. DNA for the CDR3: TGTGCCAGCAGCCACGACAGGGGTGGGTTGAGCAATCAGCCCCAGCATTTT.

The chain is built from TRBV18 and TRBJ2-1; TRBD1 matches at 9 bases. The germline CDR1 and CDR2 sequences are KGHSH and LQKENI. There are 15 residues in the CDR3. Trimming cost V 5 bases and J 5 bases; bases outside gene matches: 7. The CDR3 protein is CASSVGQGTNNEQFF. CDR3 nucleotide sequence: TGTGCCAGCTCAGTCGGACAGGGGACTAACAATGAGCAGTTCTTC.

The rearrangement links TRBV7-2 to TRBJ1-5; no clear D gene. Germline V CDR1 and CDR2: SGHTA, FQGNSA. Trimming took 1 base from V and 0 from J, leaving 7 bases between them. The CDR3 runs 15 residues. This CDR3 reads CASSLDGYSNQPQHF. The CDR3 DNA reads TGTGCCAGCAGCTTAGACGGTTATAGCAATCAGCCCCAGCATTTT.

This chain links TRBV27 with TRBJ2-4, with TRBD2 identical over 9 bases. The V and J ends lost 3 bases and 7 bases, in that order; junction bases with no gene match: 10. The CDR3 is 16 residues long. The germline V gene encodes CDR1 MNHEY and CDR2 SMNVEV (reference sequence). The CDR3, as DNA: TGTGCCAGCAGTTTTGGGAGGGGACTAGCATGGAACATTCAGTACTTC. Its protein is CASSFGRGLAWNIQYF.

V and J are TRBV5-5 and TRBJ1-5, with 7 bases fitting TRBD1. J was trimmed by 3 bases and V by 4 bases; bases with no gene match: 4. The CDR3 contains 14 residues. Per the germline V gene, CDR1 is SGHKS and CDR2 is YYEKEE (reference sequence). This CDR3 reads CASSQGQNNQPQHF. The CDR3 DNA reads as TGTGCCAGCAGCCAGGGACAGAACAATCAGCCCCAGCATTTT. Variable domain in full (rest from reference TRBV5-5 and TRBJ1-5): DAGVTQSPTHLIKTRGQQVTLRCSPISGHKSVSWYQQVLGQGPQFIFQYYEKEERGRGNFPDRFSARQFPNYSSELNVNALLLGDSALYLCASSQGQNNQPQHFGDGTRLSIL.